The source of this T cell receptor beta chain is a study of blood T cell repertoires in COVID-19. In the study overall: Spain, Italy and the United States supplied samples that represented acute and convalescent COVID-19. T cells, B-cell-depleted T cells, or PBMCs provided the cDNA or gDNA that served as material.

In this sample, this clone turned up once. Study processing details: Reference gene primer amplification gave nucleated cell count estimates. Assay: immunoSEQ multiplex PCR; the TCRdb copy retains only in-frame clones and omits some. V and J calls and clone size are as listed in that table; D and trimming were resolved from the DNA. The profile shows 240,000 or so clones, roughly 79% of them singletons. The sequence was collected from a woman of 80 years or more with acute or convalescent COVID-19. Sample: peripheral blood.

CDR3 amino acids: CASSLGGQGSGNTIYF. DNA of the CDR3: TGTGCCAGCAGCTTAGGGGGACAGGGTTCTGGAAACACCATATATTTT. The chain carries TRBV7-8 and TRBJ1-3; 9 bases match TRBD1. The CDR3 loop spans 16 amino acids. Germline V lookup: CDR1 SGHVS, CDR2 FQNEAQ. J gave up 1 base and V 1 base, and 2 bases lay outside the gene matches.